Listed below are T cell receptor beta chains from one sample, sequenced in a study of OX40 agonist ivuxolimab in advanced cancers. Repertoires were generated with immunoSEQ multiplex PCR, while TCRdb's copy carries only in-frame clones and drops some. The sample consists of tens of thousands of clones, 84% of them appearing once. Sequenced material: CD4+ or CD8+ T cells sorted from blood, taken in a trial of the OX40 agonist ivuxolimab. The receptors come from an adult with an advanced solid tumor such as melanoma, head and neck, liver or kidney cancer. Both conserved end residues are part of each CDR3. D genes are given only for firm matches. Where a row states a size, it is once, few, many or the class of an expanded clone; other rows omit it.

V gene: TRBV18
D gene: NA
clone size: NA
J gene: TRBJ1-1
CDR3 protein: CASSPASGNTEAFF
CDR3 DNA: TGTGCCAGCTCACCAGCTTCCGGGAACACTGAAGCTTTCTTT

V gene: TRBV5-8
D gene: NA
clone size: NA
J gene: TRBJ2-5
CDR3 protein: CASSTSGSVDETQYF
CDR3 DNA: TGTGCCAGCAGCACGTCAGGGTCGGTAGACGAGACCCAGTACTTC

V gene: TRBV19
D gene: TRBD1
clone size: NA
J gene: TRBJ1-2
CDR3 protein: CASSTGQGYGYTF
CDR3 DNA: TGTGCCAGTAGCACAGGACAGGGATATGGCTACACCTTC

V gene: TRBV2
D gene: TRBD2
clone size: NA
J gene: TRBJ2-2
CDR3 protein: CASRATSGSPGELFF
CDR3 DNA: TGTGCCAGCAGAGCGACTAGCGGGAGCCCCGGGGAGCTGTTTTTT

V gene: TRBV6-5
D gene: NA
clone size: NA
J gene: TRBJ2-7
CDR3 protein: CASSYSRGLPSEQYF
CDR3 DNA: TGTGCCAGCAGTTACTCGAGGGGACTTCCCAGCGAGCAGTACTTC

V gene: TRBV7-2
D gene: NA
clone size: NA
J gene: TRBJ1-6
CDR3 protein: CASSWERVYNSPLHF
CDR3 DNA: TGTGCCAGCAGCTGGGAGAGAGTCTATAATTCACCCCTCCACTTT

V gene: TRBV4-2
D gene: TRBD2
clone size: NA
J gene: TRBJ2-1
CDR3 protein: CASSQRLAGGHYNEQFF
CDR3 DNA: TGTGCCAGCAGCCAACGACTAGCGGGGGGACACTACAATGAGCAGTTCTTC

V gene: TRBV9
D gene: NA
clone size: NA
J gene: TRBJ2-4
CDR3 protein: CASSVDGQGDIQYF
CDR3 DNA: TGTGCCAGCAGCGTAGATGGGCAGGGAGACATTCAGTACTTC

V gene: TRBV19
D gene: TRBD1
clone size: NA
J gene: TRBJ2-3
CDR3 protein: CASSPFTGQVTDTQYF
CDR3 DNA: TGTGCCAGTAGTCCCTTCACGGGACAGGTAACAGATACGCAGTATTTT

V gene: TRBV5-6
D gene: NA
clone size: NA
J gene: TRBJ1-1
CDR3 protein: CASSFLGTDLEAFF
CDR3 DNA: TGTGCCAGCAGCTTCTTGGGGACGGATCTTGAAGCTTTCTTT

V gene: TRBV25-1
D gene: NA
clone size: NA
J gene: TRBJ1-6
CDR3 protein: CASSEFKQLTNSPLHF
CDR3 DNA: TGTGCCAGCAGTGAATTCAAACAGCTTACAAATTCACCCCTCCACTTT

V gene: TRBV19
D gene: TRBD1
clone size: NA
J gene: TRBJ1-2
CDR3 protein: CASSKDEGGNYGYTF
CDR3 DNA: TGTGCCAGTAGTAAGGACGAAGGGGGCAACTATGGCTACACCTTC

V gene: TRBV4-1
D gene: NA
clone size: NA
J gene: TRBJ2-5
CDR3 protein: CASSQARDGLPKTQYF
CDR3 DNA: TGCGCCAGCAGCCAAGCCAGGGACGGACTTCCCAAGACCCAGTACTTC

V gene: TRBV5-1
D gene: NA
clone size: few
J gene: TRBJ2-3
CDR3 protein: CASSSQGRTDTQYF
CDR3 DNA: TGCGCCAGCAGCAGCCAGGGGAGGACAGATACGCAGTATTTT

V gene: TRBV29-1
D gene: NA
clone size: NA
J gene: TRBJ1-2
CDR3 protein: CSVERSYGYTF
CDR3 DNA: TGCAGCGTTGAAAGAAGCTATGGCTACACCTTC

V gene: TRBV7-9
D gene: TRBD1
clone size: NA
J gene: TRBJ1-4
CDR3 protein: CASSSRDRGAREKLFF
CDR3 DNA: TGTGCCAGCAGCTCCCGGGACAGGGGGGCGAGGGAAAAACTGTTTTTT

V gene: TRBV6-5
D gene: NA
clone size: NA
J gene: TRBJ1-2
CDR3 protein: CASSYDGTVNYGYTF
CDR3 DNA: TGTGCCAGCAGTTACGACGGAACGGTGAACTATGGCTACACCTTC

V gene: TRBV6-1
D gene: NA
clone size: NA
J gene: TRBJ1-1
CDR3 protein: CASTAGHTEAFF
CDR3 DNA: TGTGCCAGCACGGCAGGGCACACTGAAGCTTTCTTT